A single sample is the source of the 9 T cell receptor beta chains below, sequenced in a study of CD4 and CD8 cells across lung adenocarcinoma regions. TCRdb reprocessed the PCR reads via MiXCR and lists one record per CDR3 protein. The repertoire holds under 14,000 distinct CDR3 sequences, with 50% to 65% as singletons. Sequencing was done on a sample of CD4+ T cells from the center of a lung tumor. The receptors stem from a male donor with lung adenocarcinoma. The CD4 and CD8 labels of this study may be unreliable.

The chain uses TRBV6-1 and TRBJ1-1; a possible D gene is TRBD1 (6 bases). Trimming removed 1 base from V and 4 bases from J, with 10 bases in between. The CDR3 is 14 residues long. Germline V gene sequence: CDR1 MNHNS, CDR2 SASEGT. CDR3 region: CASSEVWGPTEAFF. As DNA, the CDR3 is TGTGCCAGCAGTGAAGTTTGGGGGCCCACTGAAGCTTTCTTT.

For this clonotype: The junction departs from germline at one end; a sequencing error may be responsible. The V and J genes are TRBV6-1 and TRBJ2-3; D is tentatively TRBD1 or TRBD2 (5 bases each). Germline CDR1 MNHNS, CDR2 SASEGT. CDR3 length: 16 residues. CDR3 coding DNA: TGTGCCAGCAGGGAAGTGGGGGTTAGGGGCAAAGAGACCCAGTATTTT. Its translation: CASREVGVRGKETQYF.

This sequence joins TRBV27 and TRBJ2-2, with D perhaps TRBD1 or TRBD2 (6 bases each). Germline V CDR1 and CDR2: MNHEY, SMNVEV (reference sequence). V was shortened by 4 bases and J by 7 bases, with 10 bases between the two germline ends. The CDR3 extends over 13 amino acids. CDR3 region: CASSSGGGGELFF. As DNA, the CDR3 is TGTGCCAGCAGTTCAGGAGGGGGCGGGGAGCTGTTTTTT.

The rearrangement links TRBV6-1 to TRBJ2-3, with 8 bases fitting TRBD2. The J call may be incorrect, as the DNA end agrees better with TRBJ2-7. CDR3 size: 18 residues. The V gene's germline CDR1 is MNHNS and CDR2 SASEGT. The CDR3 DNA reads TGTGCCAGCAACCGGGACGGGCGGGGGGCCGGGGGCAAAGATACGCAGTACTTC. Translating it yields CASNRDGRGAGGKDTQYF.

This clonotype was observed a single time. This chain joins TRBV10-1 and TRBJ2-2; TRBD2 matches 9 bases. Germline trimming cut 2 bases from V and 16 bases from J; bases unmatched to any gene: 20. The germline V gene encodes CDR1 WNHNN and CDR2 SYGVQD (reference sequence). CDR3 length: 17 residues. Here the CDR3 DNA reads TGCGCCAGCAGTGAGAATAGCGGGAGTAGGAACACCGGGGCGCAGTTTTTT. This sequence encodes CASSENSGSRNTGAQFF.

The chain is built from TRBV5-4 and TRBJ2-5; the match to TRBD2 covers 10 bases. J gave up 5 bases and V 0 bases, and 4 bases lay outside the gene matches. The CDR3 has 15 amino acids. Looked up from germline, CDR1 is SGHNT and CDR2 is YYREEE (reference sequence). The CDR3 sequence: CASSLEAGGTETQYF. In nucleotides, the CDR3 is TGTGCCAGCAGCTTGGAAGCGGGGGGGACCGAGACCCAGTACTTC. Filled out from reference TRBV5-4 and TRBJ2-5, the complete variable domain reads ETGVTQSPTHLIKTRGQQVTLRCSSQSGHNTVSWYQQALGQGPQFIFQYYREEENGRGNFPPRFSGLQFPNYSSELNVNALELDDSALYLCASSLEAGGTETQYFGPGTRLLVL.

This clonotype appeared many times. This chain uses TRBV6-5 with TRBJ1-2; the D gene is possibly TRBD1 (5 bases). Between the trimmed V and J ends, which lost 6 bases and 4 bases, there was a span of 21 bases. Germline lookup yields CDR1 MNHEY and CDR2 SVGAGI. This CDR3 is built from 16 residues. As DNA, the CDR3 is TGTGCCAGCAGGGGGGAGGATTACGAGGGGACCTATGGCTACACCTTC. It specifies CASRGEDYEGTYGYTF.

The CDR3 region is CASSLLGGGRETQYF. DNA for the CDR3: TGTGCCAGCAGCCTCCTCGGGGGAGGACGAGAGACCCAGTACTTC. The genes are TRBV6-1 and TRBJ2-5; TRBD2 is a possible D gene (6 bases). V was cut by 6 bases and J by 4 bases, with 18 bases left in between. Germline V gene data show CDR1 as MNHNS and CDR2 as SASEGT. The CDR3 has 15 residues.

The chain is built from TRBV23-1 and TRBJ2-6; no definite D call. TRBV23-1 has ORF status, its function being uncertain. This CDR3 is 14 amino acids long. Trimming pared 3 bases from V and 2 bases from J, leaving 5 bases between. The CDR3 DNA reads TGCGCCAGCAGTCACGACCCTGGGGCCAACGTCCTGACTTTC. This codes for CASSHDPGANVLTF.